One sample yielded the 18 T cell receptor beta chains listed below, sequenced in a study of blood T cells in healthy people across ages. Using a J-beta primer mix together with a sample-barcoded 5' primer, a second PCR was run for roughly 7 to 11 cycles. MiXCR, run by TCRdb on the 5' RACE reads, gives a single entry per CDR3 protein. Of 1.6 million or so distinct CDR3 sequences listed, almost 35% are singletons. The sequenced sample was blood. All receptors derive from a woman in her twenties or thirties in good health.

The rearrangement links TRBV11-2 to TRBJ2-1; possibly TRBD2 for D (6 bases). Germline-derived CDR1 and CDR2 are SGHAT and FQNNGV. This CDR3 comprises 17 residues. V lost 4 bases, J lost 9 bases, and 25 bases lay in between. The CDR3, as DNA: TGTGCCAGCAGCTCCCTCGCGGGATCACGGGAGCAGGGTGAGCAGTTCTTC. Encoded protein: CASSSLAGSREQGEQFF.

The CDR3 DNA reads as TGTGCCAGCAGCCCCCGCGGGGGGGCATTAAGCTCCTACGAGCAGTACTTC. Translated, it gives CASSPRGGALSSYEQYF. This rearrangement joins TRBV5-5 to TRBJ2-7; TRBD2 matches at 9 bases. From germline, CDR1 is SGHKS and CDR2 YYEKEE (reference sequence). V was clipped by 4 bases and J by 0 bases; unmatched bases: 11. The CDR3 extends over 17 amino acids. The variable domain in full, completed from reference TRBV5-5 and TRBJ2-7, reads DAGVTQSPTHLIKTRGQQVTLRCSPISGHKSVSWYQQVLGQGPQFIFQYYEKEERGRGNFPDRFSARQFPNYSSELNVNALLLGDSALYLCASSPRGGALSSYEQYFGPGTRLTVT.

The chain combines TRBV4-1 with TRBJ2-7; 8 bases map to TRBD1. From germline, CDR1 is MGHRA and CDR2 YSYEKL. CDR3 size: 15 residues. The V gene end was trimmed by 2 bases and the J gene end by 5 bases; junction bases not matched to a gene: 8. In DNA, the CDR3 is TGCGCCAGCAGCCAACGGACAGGGTATAGGGACGAGCAGTACTTC. This encodes CASSQRTGYRDEQYF.

The V gene is TRBV7-2, the J gene TRBJ2-5; D call uncertain. The CDR3 is 15 amino acids. Trimming cost V 1 base and J 5 bases, with 14 bases left between them. Per germline, CDR1 SGHTA and CDR2 FQGNSA. The CDR3 reads CASSLEGRQVETQYF. CDR3 sequence (DNA): TGTGCCAGCAGCTTAGAAGGGCGGCAGGTTGAGACCCAGTACTTC.

This clonotype came up a few times. CDR3 amino acids: CASISHKLGGPETQYF. The DNA for the CDR3 is TGTGCCAGCATCTCTCACAAGTTGGGGGGTCCAGAGACCCAGTACTTC. The gene calls are TRBV28 and TRBJ2-5, with D possibly being TRBD2 (6 bases). V was clipped by 7 bases and J by 4 bases, with 22 bases between them. CDR1 and CDR2 from the germline V gene are MDHEN and SYDVKM. The CDR3 length is 16 residues.

A few counts support this clonotype. The chain recombines TRBV9 with TRBJ2-6, with 12 bases identical to TRBD2. The CDR3 has 18 amino acids. J was trimmed by 0 bases and V by 4 bases; bases with no gene match: 5. CDR1 is SGDLS and CDR2 is YYNGEE in the germline V gene. DNA of the CDR3: TGTGCCAGCAGCTCCGGACTAGCGGGGTCCTCTGGGGCCAACGTCCTGACTTTC. As protein: CASSSGLAGSSGANVLTF.

This clonotype was counted a few times. This chain links TRBV12-3 or TRBV12-4 with TRBJ1-4; D unclear. The CDR3 is 14 residues long. Trimming took off 2 bases at V and 7 bases at J, with 11 bases between the two ends. The CDR3 region has the DNA TGTGCCAGCAGTTTACGAACGGGTTCTGAAAAACTGTTTTTT. It is translated as CASSLRTGSEKLFF.

The V gene is TRBV20-1, the J gene TRBJ1-5, with a weak D call TRBD1 (5 bases). This CDR3 is 14 amino acids long. Between the trimmed V and J ends, which lost 5 bases and 7 bases, there was a span of 18 bases. Germline CDR1 DFQATT, CDR2 SNEGSKA (reference sequence). CDR3 sequence (DNA): TGCAGTGCTTCGGGGCGGGTGCGTAGCCAGCCCCAGCATTTT. As protein: CSASGRVRSQPQHF.

In this sample, this clonotype turned up a few times. V is TRBV3-1 and J is TRBJ1-2, with TRBD1 matching over 9 bases. This CDR3 has 17 amino acids. The germline V gene encodes CDR1 LGHDT and CDR2 YNNKEL (reference sequence). The V and J ends lost 4 bases and 1 base, in that order; junction bases with no gene match: 10. The CDR3 DNA reads TGTGCCAGCAGCCCCCGGTCACCGGGACAGGGTAACTATGGCTACACCTTC. This gives the protein CASSPRSPGQGNYGYTF.

This clonotype has just a few counts. This chain connects TRBV6-1 to TRBJ1-1, with 7 bases fitting TRBD1. Trimming at V came to 5 bases and at J to 9 bases, leaving 3 bases not matched to a gene. This CDR3 contains 11 residues. From germline, CDR1 is MNHNS and CDR2 SASEGT. The CDR3 here is CASSIQGQAFF. The CDR3 bases are TGTGCCAGCAGTATACAGGGGCAAGCTTTCTTT.

The chain uses TRBV24-1 and TRBJ2-6; D unclear. Germline-derived CDR1 and CDR2 are KGHDR and SFDVKD. The ends were cut back, 1 base at V and 1 base at J, with 10 bases in the middle. This CDR3 comprises 17 residues. As DNA, the CDR3 is TGTGCCACCAGTGATTTTGACTCAGAGTCTGGGGCCAACGTCCTGACTTTC. It yields the protein CATSDFDSESGANVLTF.

This clonotype was found a few times. The chain has TRBV6-6 and TRBJ2-7, with D uncertain. Germline V gene data show CDR1 as MNHNY and CDR2 as SVGAGI (reference sequence). V was shortened by 2 bases and J by 4 bases, with 12 bases between the two germline ends. The CDR3 sequence is 14 residues long. The CDR3, as DNA: TGTGCCAGCAGTTACAGTTCGCCAGCATACGAGCAGTACTTC. This sequence encodes CASSYSSPAYEQYF.

The rearrangement uses TRBV4-1 and TRBJ1-1, with TRBD1 identical over 8 bases. Unmatched junction bases numbered 6, after V lost 2 bases and J lost 1 base. Germline V gives CDR1 MGHRA, CDR2 YSYEKL. This CDR3 spans 16 amino acids. This CDR3 reads CASSQTGTGANTEAFF. CDR3 sequence (DNA): TGCGCCAGCAGCCAAACCGGGACAGGCGCGAACACTGAAGCTTTCTTT.

This clonotype was observed a few times. The rearrangement links TRBV15 to TRBJ2-7, with D unclear. The germline V and J ends were trimmed by 3 bases and 2 bases, with 5 bases remaining between them. The CDR3 is made up of 12 amino acids. Germline lookup yields CDR1 LNHNV and CDR2 YYDKDF (reference sequence). The CDR3 loop is CATSSKPYEQYF. The CDR3 DNA sequence: TGTGCCACCAGCAGCAAGCCCTACGAGCAGTACTTC.

The chain is built from TRBV4-2 and TRBJ2-1; D is perhaps TRBD1 or TRBD2 (6 bases each). V dropped 7 bases and J dropped 3 bases, with 16 bases sitting between them. Germline loops: CDR1 LGHNA, CDR2 YNFKEQ. The CDR3 has 15 amino acids. This CDR3 is CASNSLRGDYNEQFF. CDR3 DNA: TGTGCCAGCAACTCCCTGAGGGGGGACTACAATGAGCAGTTCTTC.

This sequence joins TRBV7-8 and TRBJ2-1; the D gene is possibly TRBD2 (6 bases). Trimming took 1 base from V and 4 from J, leaving 17 bases between them. This CDR3 is 17 amino acids long. Germline CDR1 reads SGHVS; CDR2 reads FQNEAQ. The CDR3 protein is CASSLGGVSVWYNEQFF. Written as DNA, the CDR3 is TGTGCCAGCAGCTTAGGGGGGGTTTCGGTGTGGTACAATGAGCAGTTCTTC. Based on the CDR3 plus reference TRBV7-8 and TRBJ2-1, the full variable domain is GAGVSQSPRYKVAKRGQDVALRCDPISGHVSLFWYQQALGQGPEFLTYFQNEAQLDKSGLPSDRFFAERPEGSVSTLKIQRTQQEDSAVYLCASSLGGVSVWYNEQFFGPGTRLTVL.

The chain links TRBV27 to TRBJ2-3; 10 bases align to TRBD2. The CDR3 spans 15 residues. V lost 0 bases to trimming and J lost 10 bases; unmatched junction nucleotides: 7. Looked up from germline, CDR1 is MNHEY and CDR2 is SMNVEV (reference sequence). CDR3 nucleotide sequence: TGTGCCAGCAGTTTATCACCTAGCGGGAGTTCGGCGCAGTATTTT. It codes for CASSLSPSGSSAQYF.

V is TRBV7-2 and J is TRBJ1-1; D remains unclear. This CDR3 is built from 13 residues. The V gene lost 2 bases and the J gene lost 5 bases, with 9 bases spanning the gap. CDR1 is SGHTA and CDR2 is FQGNSA in the germline V gene. CDR3 coding DNA: TGTGCCAGCAGCTTAAGTCCGGATACTGAAGCTTTCTTT. Amino acid sequence: CASSLSPDTEAFF.